The 25 T cell receptor beta chains reported below all come from one sample, sequenced in a study of metastatic and nonmetastatic thyroid tumors. Every patient underwent thyroid surgery untreated. Using MiXCR, TCRdb re-called clones from the PCR reads. The table lists about 16,000 clones, approximately 23% of them singletons, with approximately 7.7% in the top ten. Sequenced: tumor tissue. Receptors were obtained from a female donor with papillary thyroid cancer or a benign thyroid nodule (not recorded which). Some clones in this sample may be carry-over from other donors' samples.

This clone has just a few counts. V gene TRBV6-1 combines with J gene TRBJ2-7, with 12 bases that match TRBD2. The CDR3 length is 15 residues. Looked up from germline, CDR1 is MNHNS and CDR2 is SASEGT. Unmatched junction bases numbered 8, after V lost 5 bases and J lost 6 bases. The CDR3 loop reads CASSPTRGLAGEQYF. The CDR3 DNA sequence: TGTGCCAGCAGTCCTACCAGGGGACTAGCGGGCGAGCAGTACTTC.

J is TRBJ2-3 and V is TRBV5-1; TRBD1 matches at 7 bases. CDR1 and CDR2 (germline): SGHRS, YFSETQ. The CDR3 is 16 amino acids. The V segment lost 1 base and the J segment 3 bases; nucleotides outside the gene matches: 8. The CDR3 spells CASSLKGAGGTDTQYF. CDR3 sequence (DNA): TGCGCCAGCAGCTTGAAGGGGGCTGGTGGGACAGATACGCAGTATTTT.

V gene TRBV7-3 combines with J gene TRBJ2-7, with D maybe TRBD1 (5 bases). The CDR3 has 16 amino acids. The V gene lost 2 bases and the J gene lost 3 bases, with 17 bases spanning the gap. Germline loops: CDR1 SGHTA, CDR2 FQGTGA. Here the CDR3 reads CASSLSCTGSNYEQYF. CDR3 bases: TGTGCCAGCAGCTTATCCTGTACAGGTTCCAACTACGAGCAGTACTTC. The full variable domain, rest sourced from reference TRBV7-3 and TRBJ2-7, is GAGVSQTPSNKVTEKGKYVELRCDPISGHTALYWYRQSLGQGPEFLIYFQGTGAADDSGLPNDRFFAVRPEGSVSTLKIQRTERGDSAVYLCASSLSCTGSNYEQYFGPGTRLTVT.

The genes are TRBV2 and TRBJ2-2; no firm D call. The CDR3 is 14 residues long. V was clipped by 6 bases and J by 7 bases, with 15 bases between them. Germline CDR1 and CDR2: SNHLY and FYNNEI. CDR3 in amino acids: CASRGSGEIGELFF. Here the CDR3 DNA reads TGTGCCAGCAGGGGGTCGGGCGAGATCGGGGAGCTGTTTTTT.

This clone was recorded at least ten times. The V call is TRBV15, the J call TRBJ1-1, with unresolved D. The V end lost 3 bases, the J end lost 1 base, and 15 bases lay between the germline ends. The CDR3 spans 16 residues. The germline gives CDR1 LNHNV, CDR2 YYDKDF (reference sequence). CDR3 sequence (DNA): TGTGCCACCAGCAGTCCTGACTTTATCTCGAACACTGAAGCTTTCTTT. It translates to CATSSPDFISNTEAFF. Supplemented by reference TRBV15 and TRBJ1-1, the full variable domain reads DAMVIQNPRYQVTQFGKPVTLSCSQTLNHNVMYWYQQKSSQAPKLLFHYYDKDFNNEADTPDNFQSRRPNTSFCFLDIRSPGLGDTAMYLCATSSPDFISNTEAFFGQGTRLTVV.

This clone was picked up many times. The chain links TRBV28 to TRBJ2-4, with 8 bases matching TRBD2. CDR1 is MDHEN, CDR2 SYDVKM, per germline. V dropped 3 bases and J dropped 1; count of bases not matched to a gene: 11. The CDR3 is 18 residues long. The CDR3 loop is CASSFPGRGGRAKNIQYF. CDR3 DNA: TGTGCCAGCAGTTTCCCGGGCCGCGGGGGGCGTGCCAAAAACATTCAGTACTTC.

This clone was counted many times. This rearrangement joins TRBV12-3 or TRBV12-4 to TRBJ2-4; the D is unclear. Trimming removed 6 bases at V and 0 bases at J, with 18 bases between. The length of the CDR3 is 17 residues. CDR3 in amino acids: CASSPAFGVLAKNIQYF. The CDR3 region has the DNA TGTGCCAGCAGCCCCGCTTTTGGGGTCCTAGCCAAAAACATTCAGTACTTC.

The chain combines TRBV19 with TRBJ2-1; TRBD1 agrees at 11 bases. CDR1 is LNHDA, CDR2 SQIVND, per germline (reference sequence). After removal of 5 bases from V and 8 bases from J, the junction contained 8 bases not matched to a gene. The CDR3 has 15 residues. In DNA, the CDR3 is TGTGCCAGTAGTTTCCCGGGACAGGGGGTTTATGAGCAGTTCTTC. This translates into CASSFPGQGVYEQFF.

This clone was detected many times. The chain recombines TRBV6-1 with TRBJ2-1; 10 bases match TRBD1. CDR3 length: 16 amino acids. Germline trimming cut 6 bases from V and 6 bases from J; bases unmatched to any gene: 11. CDR1 MNHNS and CDR2 SASEGT come from the germline V gene. In DNA, the CDR3 is TGTGCCAGCAGCACCTTACCGGGACAGGGGCGCAATGAGCAGTTCTTC. Its protein product is CASSTLPGQGRNEQFF.

By sample fraction, this clone is medium-sized (0.01 to 0.1%). V is TRBV6-2 or TRBV6-3 and J is TRBJ2-7; D is uncertain. The length of the CDR3 is 14 residues. Trimming removed 3 bases from V and 2 bases from J, with 11 bases in between. CDR1 MNHEY and CDR2 SVGEGT come from the germline V gene. The CDR3 DNA reads TGTGCCAGCAGTTATGGTGGGAAAACCTACGAGCAGTACTTC. Translated: CASSYGGKTYEQYF.

The chain joins TRBV5-6 to TRBJ1-2, with 9 bases identical to TRBD1. After removal of 3 bases from V and 6 bases from J, the junction contained 6 bases not matched to a gene. CDR3 size: 14 residues. Germline V lookup: CDR1 SGHDT, CDR2 YYEEEE. The CDR3 coding sequence is TGTGCCAGCAGCTGGGACAGGGAGATTGATGGCTACACCTTC. Residues: CASSWDREIDGYTF. Full variable domain (remainder filled in from reference TRBV5-6 and TRBJ1-2): DAGVTQSPTHLIKTRGQQVTLRCSPKSGHDTVSWYQQALGQGPQFIFQYYEEEERQRGNFPDRFSGHQFPNYSSELNVNALLLGDSALYLCASSWDREIDGYTFGSGTRLTVV.

In its sample, this clone was seen a few times. The chain is built from TRBV6-1 and TRBJ2-7; unclear D gene. The CDR3 extends over 13 amino acids. Germline CDR1 reads MNHNS; CDR2 reads SASEGT. V was shortened by 8 bases and J by 3 bases, with 14 bases between the two germline ends. As DNA, the CDR3 is TGTGCCAGCCTCCGCTTGGGTGGCTACGAGCAGTACTTC. Residues: CASLRLGGYEQYF.

This clone was seen a few times. The V call is TRBV6-2 or TRBV6-3, the J call TRBJ2-2; no clear D gene. There are 16 residues in the CDR3. V lost 4 bases to trimming and J lost 2 bases, with 14 bases between them. The germline gives CDR1 MNHEY, CDR2 SVGEGT. CDR3 DNA: TGTGCCAGCAGTTCCTACGGACCGGCTAACACCGGGGAGCTGTTTTTT. Amino acids: CASSSYGPANTGELFF.

The rearrangement joins TRBV27 to TRBJ2-1; 7 nucleotides agree with TRBD2. This CDR3 comprises 15 residues. Germline CDR1 and CDR2: MNHEY and SMNVEV (reference sequence). The V gene end was trimmed by 0 bases and the J gene end by 15 bases; junction bases not matched to a gene: 14. CDR3 sequence: CASSLSSGIPDGRFF. CDR3 coding DNA: TGTGCCAGCAGTTTATCAAGCGGGATCCCCGATGGGCGGTTCTTC.

This clone was detected many times. A clone one base away is much larger, so this may be a read error. This chain uses TRBV20-1 with TRBJ2-7; 9 bases map to TRBD1. This CDR3 comprises 14 residues. Germline-derived CDR1 and CDR2 are DFQATT and SNEGSKA (reference sequence). For the CDR3, the DNA is TGCAGTGCTCTAACAGGGGGCCGCTCCTGCGAGCAGTACTTC. It specifies CSALTGGRSCEQYF.

Within the sample, this clone is medium-sized. This rearrangement joins TRBV6-1 to TRBJ1-5, with D perhaps matching TRBD1 (5 bases). The CDR3 has 13 residues. V lost 8 bases and J lost 7, with 15 bases in between. Germline CDR1 is MNHNS and CDR2 is SASEGT. DNA for the CDR3: TGTGCCAGCCGGAGGGACCAGGCGCAGCCCCAGCATTTT. It encodes CASRRDQAQPQHF.

This clone has at least ten counts. The rearrangement joins TRBV5-4 to TRBJ2-2; 9 bases line up with TRBD1. Germline CDR1 reads SGHNT; CDR2 reads YYREEE (reference sequence). The CDR3 totals 17 residues. V was clipped by 3 bases and J by 0 bases; unmatched bases: 6. CDR3 in DNA: TGTGCCAGCAGCTCCCGGGACAGGGCCTCGAACACCGGGGAGCTGTTTTTT. Residues: CASSSRDRASNTGELFF. Full variable domain (rest looked up from reference TRBV5-4 and TRBJ2-2): ETGVTQSPTHLIKTRGQQVTLRCSSQSGHNTVSWYQQALGQGPQFIFQYYREEENGRGNFPPRFSGLQFPNYSSELNVNALELDDSALYLCASSSRDRASNTGELFFGEGSRLTVL.

This clone was detected only a few times. The rearrangement links TRBV27 to TRBJ1-6; no firm D call. The CDR3 loop spans 13 amino acids. Germline CDR1 is MNHEY and CDR2 is SMNVEV (reference sequence). V lost 5 bases and J 7 bases, leaving 9 bases between the germline ends. CDR3 in DNA: TGTGCCAGCAGTCCCCAGAGGAATTCACCCCTCCACTTT. Protein sequence: CASSPQRNSPLHF.

In its sample, this clone was seen a few times. This chain uses TRBV30 with TRBJ2-6; possibly TRBD2 for D (5 bases). From germline, CDR1 is GTSNPN and CDR2 SVGIG (reference sequence). V was trimmed by 0 bases and J by 1 base, leaving 7 bases between them. This CDR3 contains 15 residues. The CDR3 loop reads CAWSVGGSGANVLTF. The CDR3 bases are TGTGCCTGGAGTGTGGGCGGGTCTGGGGCCAACGTCCTGACTTTC.

In its sample, this clone was seen once. This chain links TRBV18 with TRBJ2-1; D uncertain. With 8 bases removed from V and 0 bases from J, the gap between germline ends came to 11 bases. The CDR3 covers 14 residues. From germline, CDR1 is KGHSH and CDR2 LQKENI. The CDR3 region is CASAGLSSYNEQFF. Written as DNA, the CDR3 is TGTGCCAGCGCCGGGTTGAGCTCCTACAATGAGCAGTTCTTC.

This clone was detected ten times or more. The V gene is TRBV7-2, the J gene TRBJ2-6, with D hard to call. The germline gives CDR1 SGHTA, CDR2 FQGNSA. The CDR3 extends over 16 amino acids. Trimming took 3 bases from V and 0 from J, leaving 9 bases between them. As DNA, the CDR3 is TGTGCCAGCAGCTTTCGTGTGGGCTCTGGGGCCAACGTCCTGACTTTC. As protein: CASSFRVGSGANVLTF. Full variable domain (outside the CDR3, taken from reference TRBV7-2 and TRBJ2-6): GAGVSQSPSNKVTEKGKDVELRCDPISGHTALYWYRQSLGQGLEFLIYFQGNSAPDKSGLPSDRFSAERTGGSVSTLTIQRTQQEDSAVYLCASSFRVGSGANVLTFGAGSRLTVL.

This clone was detected only a few times. The junction does not match germline at one end; this may be a read error. V usage is TRBV12-3 or TRBV12-4 and J usage is TRBJ1-5; tentative D call: TRBD1 (5 bases). This CDR3 spans 12 amino acids. Here the CDR3 DNA reads TGTGCCTGCAGCCATGGACAATTTCCCCAGCATTTT. This sequence encodes CACSHGQFPQHF.

The chain combines TRBV28 with TRBJ2-7, with 8 bases identical to TRBD1. Germline V gene sequence: CDR1 MDHEN, CDR2 SYDVKM. V shed 6 bases and J 1 base; nucleotides not matched to a gene: 11. The CDR3 spans 16 residues. The CDR3 loop is CASSDRVRGQSYEQYF. CDR3 bases: TGTGCCAGCAGCGATCGGGTCAGGGGGCAATCCTACGAGCAGTACTTC.

The chain has TRBV6-2 or TRBV6-3 and TRBJ2-7; D possibly corresponds to TRBD1 (6 bases). V lost 10 bases and J lost 3, with 16 bases in between. Germline V gene sequence: CDR1 MNHEY, CDR2 SVGEGT. The CDR3 extends over 13 amino acids. CDR3 sequence reads: CATLRDIFYEQYF. The CDR3 DNA is TGTGCCACCCTCCGGGACATTTTCTACGAGCAGTACTTC.

Within the sample, this clone is medium-sized. CDR3 region: CASGRLADNEQFF. The CDR3 nucleotides read TGTGCCAGCGGCCGACTAGCGGACAATGAGCAGTTCTTC. V gene TRBV6-1 combines with J gene TRBJ2-1; 9 bases map to TRBD2. Germline trimming cut 8 bases from V and 5 bases from J; bases unmatched to any gene: 4. CDR1 and CDR2 from the germline V gene are MNHNS and SASEGT. The CDR3 is 13 amino acids.